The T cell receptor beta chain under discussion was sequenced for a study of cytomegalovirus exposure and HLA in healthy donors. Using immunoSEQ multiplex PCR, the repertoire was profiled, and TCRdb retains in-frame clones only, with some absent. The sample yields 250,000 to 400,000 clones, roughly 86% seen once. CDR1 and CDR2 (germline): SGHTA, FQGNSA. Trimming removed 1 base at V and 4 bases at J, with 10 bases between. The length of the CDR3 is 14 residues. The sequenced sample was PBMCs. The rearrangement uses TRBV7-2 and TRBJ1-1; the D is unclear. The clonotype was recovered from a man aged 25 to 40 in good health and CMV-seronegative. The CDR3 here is CASSLDGRGTEAFF. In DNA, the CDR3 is TGTGCCAGCAGCTTAGACGGTCGGGGCACTGAAGCTTTCTTT.